The T cell receptor (beta chain) described here comes from a study of T cell repertoires in cytomegalovirus infection. Study-level background: Alongside well-studied HLA-B-restricted CMV epitopes, recently identified HLA-C-restricted CMV epitopes were also used. Evidence of both CMV infection and a matching HLA type came from public TCR beta signatures. Broader study findings: Totalled public TCR beta family frequency picked out people who carried CMV plus the relevant HLA. CMV-specific TCR beta clonotypes restricted by HLA-C were the ones dominating the ex vivo response.

The CDR3 sequence is 17 residues long. Trimming removed 1 base from V and 5 bases from J; junction bases left unmatched: 7. The V gene's germline CDR1 is MGHRA and CDR2 YSYEKL. This clonotype showed up just a few times. Antigen: not known. TCRdb independently ran MiXCR on the reads; one entry per CDR3 protein. The sample lists about 160,000 distinct CDR3 sequences, 20% to 25% occurring once. The sequence was collected from a human donor in good health (CMV status not recorded). Some clones in this sample may be carry-over from other donors' samples. This sample comprised CD8+ T cells from cultured PBMCs, obtained from culture after CMV antigen stimulation. The chain couples TRBV4-1 to TRBJ2-1; the match to TRBD1 covers 11 bases. CDR3 amino acids: CASSQVSGTGGNNEQFF. CDR3 coding DNA: TGCGCCAGCAGCCAAGTTTCCGGGACAGGGGGTAACAATGAGCAGTTCTTC.